These T cell receptor beta chains were read from a single sample in a study of blood T cells in healthy people across ages. In TCRdb, the 5' RACE reads were re-called with MiXCR into one record per CDR3 protein. The sample includes about 510,000 distinct CDR3 sequences, 27% seen only once; the top ten take over 3.5%. These data also formed part of another study, on T cells of mothers and their children.

The specimen sequenced was blood. The receptors come from a boy aged 2-9 years in good health. Both conserved end residues are part of each CDR3. The order of the fields is D gene, J gene, V gene, CDR3 protein. D genes are given only for firm matches.

NA	TRBJ1-2	TRBV20-1	CSVPGARQDSGYTF
NA	TRBJ1-2	TRBV29-1	CSVDEEARTTNYGYTF
NA	TRBJ1-2	TRBV29-1	CSAAGTIYGYTF
TRBD1	TRBJ2-1	TRBV7-8	CASSHRGQVHNEQFF
NA	NA	TRBV6-5	CASSRYRGLTYEQYF
NA	TRBJ1-5	TRBV2	CASSPFLSSNQPQHF
NA	TRBJ2-7	TRBV7-2	CASSPGAVFYEQYF
TRBD1	TRBJ1-6	TRBV29-1	CSVGTGLNSPLHF
TRBD2	TRBJ2-5	TRBV11-1	CASSPRAGRWKETQYF
NA	TRBJ1-1	TRBV5-1	CASSLAAGRNTEAFF
TRBD1	TRBJ2-7	TRBV12-3/TRBV12-4	CASTGQGLYEQYF
NA	NA	TRBV20-1	CSAYDRIGSETQYF
NA	TRBJ1-1	TRBV2	CASSYDRRAEAFF
NA	TRBJ1-2	TRBV19	CASSTGFGYTF
TRBD1	TRBJ1-6	TRBV10-3	CAIRGGPGQRNSPLHF
TRBD1	TRBJ1-3	TRBV20-1	CSAARTGGNTIYF
NA	TRBJ1-5	TRBV12-3/TRBV12-4	CASSSTGIGQPQHF
NA	TRBJ2-2	TRBV29-1	CSAAQGSGELFF
NA	TRBJ2-1	TRBV6-5	CASSYRPGFRSYNEQFF
NA	TRBJ2-7	TRBV7-2	CASSSMLNPYEQYF
TRBD1	TRBJ2-7	TRBV10-3	CAISETFGTDKYEQYF
NA	TRBJ1-1	TRBV5-1	CASSREAQNTEAFF
NA	TRBJ2-3	TRBV7-9	CASSIGGDTDTQYF
TRBD2	NA	TRBV7-9	CASSLILAEETQYF
TRBD1	TRBJ2-3	TRBV6-1	CASSDAQGSTDTQYF
TRBD2	TRBJ2-5	TRBV7-9	CASSLQAGGYQETQYF
NA	TRBJ2-1	TRBV20-1	CSAAGTAYNEQFF
TRBD1	TRBJ1-1	TRBV11-2	CASSRRDSTEAFF
TRBD2	TRBJ2-2	TRBV4-3	CASTPTSPGLAGILNTGELFF
TRBD1	TRBJ1-2	TRBV12-3/TRBV12-4	CASSPGQGDGYTF
NA	TRBJ2-5	TRBV4-2	CASSPTELETQYF
NA	TRBJ1-2	TRBV12-3/TRBV12-4	CASSWWGGGYTF